The clone carrying this T cell receptor (beta chain) was seen a handful of times. The antigen is unknown. The study's findings and limits: In terms of TCR gene usage, tumor memory CD4+ T cells clustered together with blood and lymph node memory CD4+ cells, as well as with lymph node naive CD4+ cells. Whole repertoires were not studied in the larger cohort, only one V-J beta rearrangement.

V was trimmed by 6 bases and J by 3 bases, leaving 9 bases between them. Germline V gene sequence: CDR1 SNHLY, CDR2 FYNNEI. This CDR3 contains 14 residues. Constant-region reverse primers amplified full-length variable regions, followed by semi-nested Nested Universal Primer A PCR. Each CDR3 protein is one row after TCRdb ran MiXCR on the 5' RACE reads. The data contain some 31,000 distinct CDR3 sequences, about 25% of them seen just once; the ten biggest clones take up roughly 3.7%. The TCR originated in a female donor with breast cancer. The sample was naive CD4+ T cells sorted from a lymph node. The subset was: naive CD4+ T cells, CD4+CD45RA+CD25-. The chain is built from TRBV2 and TRBJ1-6, with TRBD1 as a possible D gene (5 bases). CDR3 DNA sequence: TGTGCCAGCAGCGCTGACAGCTATAATTCACCCCTCCACTTT. This sequence encodes CASSADSYNSPLHF.